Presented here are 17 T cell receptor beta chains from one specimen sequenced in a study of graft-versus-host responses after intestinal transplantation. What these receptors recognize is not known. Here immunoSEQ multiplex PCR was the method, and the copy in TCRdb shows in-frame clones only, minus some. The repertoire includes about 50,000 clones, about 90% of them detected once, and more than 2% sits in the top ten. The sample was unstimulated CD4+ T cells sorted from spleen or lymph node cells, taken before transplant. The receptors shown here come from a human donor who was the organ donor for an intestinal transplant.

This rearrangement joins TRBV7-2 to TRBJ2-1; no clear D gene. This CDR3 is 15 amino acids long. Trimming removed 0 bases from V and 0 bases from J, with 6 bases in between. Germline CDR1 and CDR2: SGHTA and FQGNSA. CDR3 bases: TGTGCCAGCAGCTTAGCGCGCGACTCCTACAATGAGCAGTTCTTC. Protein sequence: CASSLARDSYNEQFF.

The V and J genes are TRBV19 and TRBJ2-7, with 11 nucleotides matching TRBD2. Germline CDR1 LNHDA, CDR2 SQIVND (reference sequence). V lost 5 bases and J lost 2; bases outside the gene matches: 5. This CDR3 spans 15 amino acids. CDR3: CASSRTSGSPYEQYF. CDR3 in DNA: TGTGCCAGTAGTCGGACTAGCGGGTCGCCCTACGAGCAGTACTTC.

The CDR3 coding sequence is TGTGCCAGTAGTCCACAGGGACACGGATTACAAGAGACCCAGTACTTC. Encoded protein: CASSPQGHGLQETQYF. The chain joins TRBV19 to TRBJ2-5, with a possible D match to TRBD1 (6 bases). The CDR3 loop spans 16 amino acids. The germline CDR1 and CDR2 sequences are LNHDA and SQIVND (reference sequence). V lost 5 bases and J lost 2, with 18 bases in between. Full variable domain (remainder filled in from reference TRBV19 and TRBJ2-5): DGGITQSPKYLFRKEGQNVTLSCEQNLNHDAMYWYRQDPGQGLRLIYYSQIVNDFQKGDIAEGYSVSREKKESFPLTVTSAQKNPTAFYLCASSPQGHGLQETQYFGPGTRLLVL.

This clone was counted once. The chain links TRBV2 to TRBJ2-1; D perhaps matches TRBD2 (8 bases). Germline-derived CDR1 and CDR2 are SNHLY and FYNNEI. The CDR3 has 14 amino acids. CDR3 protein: CAPKGAGGYNEQFF. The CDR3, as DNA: TGTGCTCCAAAGGGGGCGGGAGGCTACAATGAGCAGTTCTTC.

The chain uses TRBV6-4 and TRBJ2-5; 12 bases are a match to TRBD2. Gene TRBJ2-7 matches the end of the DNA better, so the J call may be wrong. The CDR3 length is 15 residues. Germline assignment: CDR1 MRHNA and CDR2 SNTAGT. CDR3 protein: CASSQLAGGIYEQYF. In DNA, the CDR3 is TGTGCCAGCAGTCAACTAGCGGGAGGAATCTACGAGCAGTACTTC.

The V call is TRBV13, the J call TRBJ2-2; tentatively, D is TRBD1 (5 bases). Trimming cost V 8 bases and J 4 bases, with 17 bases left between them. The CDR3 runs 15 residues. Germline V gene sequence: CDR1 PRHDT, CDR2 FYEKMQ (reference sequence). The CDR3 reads CASATGYLSTGELFF. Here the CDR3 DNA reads TGTGCCAGCGCCACAGGCTATTTGAGCACCGGGGAGCTGTTTTTT.

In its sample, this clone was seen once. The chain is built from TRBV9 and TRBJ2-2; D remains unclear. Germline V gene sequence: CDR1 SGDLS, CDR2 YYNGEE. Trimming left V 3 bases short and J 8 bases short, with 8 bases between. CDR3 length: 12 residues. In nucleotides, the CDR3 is TGTGCCAGCAGCGCCCATGAGGGGGAGCTGTTTTTT. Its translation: CASSAHEGELFF.

CDR3 in DNA: TGTGCCAGCAGCACTCAAAGGATGGGGTACTCTGGAAACACCATATATTTT. Translation gives CASSTQRMGYSGNTIYF. This rearrangement joins TRBV7-6 to TRBJ1-3, with D unresolved. The CDR3 runs 17 residues. V was pared by 5 bases and J by 0 bases, with 17 bases between. Germline CDR1 is SGHVS and CDR2 is FNYEAQ.

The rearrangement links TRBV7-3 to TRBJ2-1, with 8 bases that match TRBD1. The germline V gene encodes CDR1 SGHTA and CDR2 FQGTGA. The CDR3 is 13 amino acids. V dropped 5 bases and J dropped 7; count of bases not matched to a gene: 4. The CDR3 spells CASSQGANNEQFF. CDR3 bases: TGTGCCAGCAGCCAGGGGGCTAATAATGAGCAGTTCTTC. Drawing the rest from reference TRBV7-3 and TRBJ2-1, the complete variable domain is GAGVSQTPSNKVTEKGKYVELRCDPISGHTALYWYRQSLGQGPEFLIYFQGTGAADDSGLPNDRFFAVRPEGSVSTLKIQRTERGDSAVYLCASSQGANNEQFFGPGTRLTVL.

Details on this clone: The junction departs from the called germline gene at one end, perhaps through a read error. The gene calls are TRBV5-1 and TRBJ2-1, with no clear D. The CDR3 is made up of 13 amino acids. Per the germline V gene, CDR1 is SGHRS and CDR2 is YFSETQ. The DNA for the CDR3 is TGCGCCAGCAGCTTGGTCGTTGACAATGAGCGGTTCTTC. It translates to CASSLVVDNERFF.

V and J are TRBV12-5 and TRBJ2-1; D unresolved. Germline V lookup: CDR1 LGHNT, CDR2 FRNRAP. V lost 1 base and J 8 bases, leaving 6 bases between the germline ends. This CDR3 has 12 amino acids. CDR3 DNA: TGTGCTAGTGGTTTGGCGAGGCATGAGCAGTTCTTC. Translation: CASGLARHEQFF.

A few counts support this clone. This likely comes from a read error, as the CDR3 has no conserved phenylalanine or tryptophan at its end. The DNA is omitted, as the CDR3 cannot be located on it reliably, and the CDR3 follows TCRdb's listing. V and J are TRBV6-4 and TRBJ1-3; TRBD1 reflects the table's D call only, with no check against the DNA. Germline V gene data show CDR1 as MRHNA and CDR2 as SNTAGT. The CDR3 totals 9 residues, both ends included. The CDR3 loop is CASSDRGVI.

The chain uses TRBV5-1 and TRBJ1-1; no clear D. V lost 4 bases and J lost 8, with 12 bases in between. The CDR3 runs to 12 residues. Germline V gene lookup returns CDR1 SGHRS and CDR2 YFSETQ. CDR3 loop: CASSPGRAEAFF. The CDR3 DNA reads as TGCGCCAGCAGCCCTGGAAGGGCAGAAGCTTTCTTT.

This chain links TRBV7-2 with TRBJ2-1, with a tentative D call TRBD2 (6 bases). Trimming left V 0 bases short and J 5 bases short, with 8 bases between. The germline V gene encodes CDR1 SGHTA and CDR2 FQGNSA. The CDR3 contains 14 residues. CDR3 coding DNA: TGTGCCAGCAGCTTAGCGGGACTCAACAATGAGCAGTTCTTC. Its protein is CASSLAGLNNEQFF.

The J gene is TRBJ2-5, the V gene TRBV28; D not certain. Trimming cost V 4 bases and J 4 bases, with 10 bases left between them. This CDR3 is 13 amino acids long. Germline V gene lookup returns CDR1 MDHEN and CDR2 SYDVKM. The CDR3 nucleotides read TGTGCCAGCAGTTCCCAGTTTCGAGAGACCCAGTACTTC. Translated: CASSSQFRETQYF.

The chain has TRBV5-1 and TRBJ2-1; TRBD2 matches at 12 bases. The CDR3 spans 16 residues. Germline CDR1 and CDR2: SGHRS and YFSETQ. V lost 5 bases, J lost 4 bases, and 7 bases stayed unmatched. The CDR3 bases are TGCGCCAGCAGACCTGGACTAGCGGGAAAATACAATGAGCAGTTCTTC. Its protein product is CASRPGLAGKYNEQFF.

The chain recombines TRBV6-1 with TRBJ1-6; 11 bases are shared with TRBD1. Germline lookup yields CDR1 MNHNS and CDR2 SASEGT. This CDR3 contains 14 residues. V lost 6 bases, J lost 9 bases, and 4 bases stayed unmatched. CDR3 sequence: CASRGQGVGSPLHF. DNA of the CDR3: TGTGCCAGCAGGGGACAGGGGGTCGGTTCACCCCTCCACTTT.